These 20 T cell receptor beta chains were sequenced from one sample in a study of T cell responses to AZD1222 COVID-19 vaccine. Here immunoSEQ multiplex PCR was the method, and the copy in TCRdb shows in-frame clones only, minus some. Among about 140,000 clones listed, 85% to 95% were seen once. Sample: peripheral blood, taken on day 0 of MenACWY control vaccination. The receptors come from an adult in good health.

This chain uses TRBV2 with TRBJ2-5, with D possibly matching TRBD1 (6 bases). Deletions cut 8 bases from V and 4 bases from J, with 11 bases between. Per the germline V gene, CDR1 is SNHLY and CDR2 is FYNNEI. The CDR3 loop spans 12 amino acids. The CDR3 DNA sequence: TGTGCCAGCCAAACAGGGTCAGAGACCCAGTACTTC. Translating it yields CASQTGSETQYF.

The chain employs TRBV10-3 and TRBJ1-5; TRBD1 might be the D (5 bases). Trimming removed 10 bases at V and 2 bases at J, with 18 bases between. The CDR3 totals 15 residues. The germline gives CDR1 ENHRY, CDR2 SYGVKD. CDR3 bases: TGTGCCAACGTCCTCCGACAGTTTCGCAATCAGCCCCAGCATTTT. It specifies CANVLRQFRNQPQHF.

The rearrangement joins TRBV19 to TRBJ2-7, with 7 nucleotides matching TRBD1. The CDR3 runs to 14 residues. Germline V gene sequence: CDR1 LNHDA, CDR2 SQIVND (reference sequence). The trim removed 8 bases at V and 1 base at J, leaving 8 bases unmatched. The CDR3 nucleotides are TGTGCCAGTGCCGGGACAGCCCAATCCTACGAGCAGTACTTC. Translating gives CASAGTAQSYEQYF.

The rearrangement links TRBV12-3 or TRBV12-4 to TRBJ1-4; D gene uncertain. CDR3 length: 13 amino acids. V was shortened by 2 bases and J by 8 bases, with 9 bases between the two germline ends. The CDR3 nucleotides are TGTGCCAGCAGTTTAAGGACGGGGGAAAAACTGTTTTTT. Translated: CASSLRTGEKLFF.

This sequence joins TRBV6-1 and TRBJ2-1; 8 bases fit TRBD2. J lost 5 bases, V lost 5 bases, and 8 bases had no gene match. Germline CDR1 MNHNS, CDR2 SASEGT. The CDR3 contains 15 residues. In nucleotides, the CDR3 is TGTGCCAGCAGTTCCTGGCGGGGGGCAGACAATGAGCAGTTCTTC. The encoded protein is CASSSWRGADNEQFF.

The chain recombines TRBV7-9 with TRBJ2-1, with TRBD2 as a possible D gene (5 bases). Between the trimmed V and J ends, which lost 1 base and 12 bases, there was a span of 13 bases. CDR1 SEHNR and CDR2 FQNEAQ come from the germline V gene (reference sequence). This CDR3 is 13 amino acids long. The CDR3 DNA follows: TGTGCCAGCAGCTTAGTCCCGGGGTTCTGGCAGTTCTTC. It encodes CASSLVPGFWQFF.

This chain uses TRBV3-1 (or the pseudogene TRBV3-2) with TRBJ1-5; the D gene is possibly TRBD1 (5 bases). The CDR3 totals 13 residues. Trimming stripped 3 bases from V and 7 bases from J, with 10 bases between. Germline CDR1 LGHDT, CDR2 YNNKEL (reference sequence). The CDR3 nucleotides read TGTGCCAGCAGCCAGCTCCGGGGGCAGCCCCAGCATTTT. This encodes CASSQLRGQPQHF.

The genes are TRBV6-2 or TRBV6-3 and TRBJ1-2; D call uncertain. The germline V gene has CDR1 MNHEY and CDR2 SVGEGT. Trimming removed 0 bases from V and 10 bases from J, with 9 bases in between. The CDR3 contains 12 residues. Here the CDR3 reads CASSYSNIDYTF. Written as DNA, the CDR3 is TGTGCCAGCAGTTACTCGAATATTGACTACACCTTC.

This chain joins TRBV5-1 and TRBJ1-1; maybe TRBD1 (6 bases). V lost 7 bases and J lost 1, with 14 bases in between. The V gene's germline CDR1 is SGHRS and CDR2 YFSETQ. The CDR3 extends over 14 amino acids. The CDR3 nucleotides are TGCGCCAGCGCGCAACAGGGAAAGAACACTGAAGCTTTCTTT. Translation: CASAQQGKNTEAFF.

The chain combines TRBV5-6 with TRBJ1-3, with 8 bases lining up with TRBD1. Germline trimming cut 1 base from V and 0 bases from J; bases unmatched to any gene: 12. CDR1 is SGHDT, CDR2 YYEEEE, per germline. The CDR3 runs to 19 residues. The CDR3 region has the DNA TGTGCCAGCAGCTTGTATTCGGTCACAGGGGGGAACTCTGGAAACACCATATATTTT. This codes for CASSLYSVTGGNSGNTIYF.

The genes are TRBV11-1 and TRBJ2-1, with 7 bases lining up with TRBD2. V shed 1 base, J shed 8 bases, and the junction held 11 bases outside the gene matches. CDR1 is SGHAT, CDR2 FQDESV, per germline (reference sequence). There are 16 residues in the CDR3. In DNA form, the CDR3 reads TGTGCCAGCAGCTTAGAACTAGCGACCCGAGGCTATGAGCAGTTCTTC. It specifies CASSLELATRGYEQFF.

The chain carries TRBV3-1 (or the pseudogene TRBV3-2) and TRBJ1-1, with D possibly matching TRBD1 (6 bases). The CDR3 contains 15 residues. The germline V and J ends were trimmed by 1 base and 3 bases, with 12 bases remaining between them. The germline V gene has CDR1 LGHDT and CDR2 YNNKEL (reference sequence). CDR3 DNA sequence: TGTGCCAGCAGCCAAGTATGGGGGGGCGACACTGAAGCTTTCTTT. It specifies CASSQVWGGDTEAFF.

The chain links TRBV10-3 to TRBJ1-3; D unclear. The V and J ends lost 5 bases and 0 bases respectively, with 17 bases between them. The germline V gene has CDR1 ENHRY and CDR2 SYGVKD. The CDR3 is 17 amino acids. The CDR3 bases are TGTGCCATCAGTAACTTACCGGCTGACCGCTCTGGAAACACCATATATTTT. Protein sequence: CAISNLPADRSGNTIYF.

The chain links TRBV28 to TRBJ1-1; 8 bases are shared with TRBD1. J gave up 2 bases and V 0 bases, and 11 bases lay outside the gene matches. The CDR3 spans 18 residues. Germline assignment: CDR1 MDHEN and CDR2 SYDVKM. Written as DNA, the CDR3 is TGTGCCAGCAGTTTATGGATCCAGGGGGCTACTCAAAACACTGAAGCTTTCTTT. Translating gives CASSLWIQGATQNTEAFF.

This sequence joins TRBV19 and TRBJ1-5; 9 bases match TRBD1. The V segment lost 5 bases and the J segment 7 bases; nucleotides outside the gene matches: 12. Germline values: CDR1 LNHDA, CDR2 SQIVND (reference sequence). This CDR3 is built from 16 residues. The CDR3 protein is CASSPRLGTGSQPQHF. The CDR3 bases are TGTGCCAGTAGTCCCCGCCTCGGGACAGGGAGCCAGCCCCAGCATTTT.

The count of this clone is one. The chain joins TRBV6-2 or TRBV6-3 to TRBJ2-7; 13 bases are shared with TRBD2. Germline V gene lookup returns CDR1 MNHEY and CDR2 SVGEGT. This CDR3 comprises 18 residues. Germline trimming cut 6 bases from V and 7 bases from J; bases unmatched to any gene: 18. The CDR3 protein is CASSPGTSGKLSSREQYF. CDR3 nucleotides: TGTGCCAGCAGCCCTGGGACTAGCGGGAAACTCTCGTCTCGGGAGCAGTACTTC.

V and J are TRBV11-2 and TRBJ1-1; 7 bases agree with TRBD1. The CDR3 runs to 14 residues. V lost 0 bases and J lost 5; bases outside the gene matches: 3. Germline lookup yields CDR1 SGHAT and CDR2 FQNNGV. The CDR3 region has the DNA TGTGCCAGCAGCTTAGATGCAGGGGGGACTGAAGCTTTCTTT. Translation gives CASSLDAGGTEAFF. The full variable domain, in which reference TRBV11-2 and TRBJ1-1 provide the parts outside the CDR3, is EAGVAQSPRYKIIEKRQSVAFWCNPISGHATLYWYQQILGQGPKLLIQFQNNGVVDDSQLPKDRFSAERLKGVDSTLKIQPAKLEDSAVYLCASSLDAGGTEAFFGQGTRLTVV.

The rearrangement joins TRBV10-3 to TRBJ1-6; 7 bases fit TRBD1. CDR1 is ENHRY and CDR2 is SYGVKD in the germline V gene. The CDR3 is 20 amino acids. V shed 1 base and J 0 bases; nucleotides not matched to a gene: 12. This CDR3 is CAISEFPAGTVSSYNSPLHF. DNA for the CDR3: TGTGCCATCAGTGAGTTCCCGGCGGGGACAGTGAGCTCCTATAATTCACCCCTCCACTTT.

The chain carries TRBV5-1 and TRBJ1-2, with D perhaps TRBD1 (5 bases). Germline V lookup: CDR1 SGHRS, CDR2 YFSETQ. Trimming pared 0 bases from V and 2 bases from J, leaving 11 bases between. The CDR3 runs 15 residues. CDR3 region: CASSLAPRENYGYTF. As DNA, the CDR3 is TGCGCCAGCAGCTTGGCTCCCAGGGAAAACTATGGCTACACCTTC.

The CDR3 nucleotides read TGTGCCAGTAGTAAACTCCGACAGGGAGGCACTGAAGCTTTCTTT. This gives the protein CASSKLRQGGTEAFF. This chain links TRBV19 with TRBJ1-1, with TRBD1 matching over 7 bases. The germline V gene encodes CDR1 LNHDA and CDR2 SQIVND (reference sequence). The CDR3 spans 15 residues. V shed 4 bases and J 4 bases; nucleotides not matched to a gene: 9.